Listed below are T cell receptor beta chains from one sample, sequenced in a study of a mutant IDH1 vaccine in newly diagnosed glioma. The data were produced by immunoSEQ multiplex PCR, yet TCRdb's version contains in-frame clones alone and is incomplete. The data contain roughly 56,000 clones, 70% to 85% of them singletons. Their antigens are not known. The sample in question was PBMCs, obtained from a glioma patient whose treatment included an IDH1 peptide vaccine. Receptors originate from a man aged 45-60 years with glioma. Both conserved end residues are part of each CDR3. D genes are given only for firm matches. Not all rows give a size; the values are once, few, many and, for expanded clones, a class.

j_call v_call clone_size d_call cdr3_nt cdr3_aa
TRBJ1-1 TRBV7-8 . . TGTGCCAGCAGCTTAGAACAGTCTAACACTGAAGCTTTCTTT CASSLEQSNTEAFF
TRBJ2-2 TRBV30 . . TGTGCCTGGAGCCCCGGGTTCCTAAGAGAGCTGTTTTTT CAWSPGFLRELFF
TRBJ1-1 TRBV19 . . TGTGCCACCCAGAAGGGAGTGGCTGAAGCTTTCTTT CATQKGVAEAFF
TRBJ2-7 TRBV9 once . TGTGCCAGCAGCGTAGGGTACGGCCCCTACGAGCAGTACTTC CASSVGYGPYEQYF
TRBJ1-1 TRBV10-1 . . TGCGCCAGATTTCCCTTGGGGATTGAAGCTTTCTTT CARFPLGIEAFF
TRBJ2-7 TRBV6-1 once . TGTGCCAGCAGTGAAGGTAGTGTAGCTTGGGAGCAGTACTTC CASSEGSVAWEQYF
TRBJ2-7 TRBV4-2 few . TGTGCCAGCAGCCAAGAATTCATGGCCTTAGAGGAGCAGTACTTC CASSQEFMALEEQYF
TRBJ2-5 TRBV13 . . TGTGCCAGCAGCTTAGGACAGCATGGCCAAGAGACCCAGTACTTC CASSLGQHGQETQYF
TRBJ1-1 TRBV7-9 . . TGTGCCAGCAGCTTCCTGGGGGACACTGAAGCTTTCTTT CASSFLGDTEAFF
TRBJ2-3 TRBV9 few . TGTGCCAGCAGCCCACCGGGGAGGGGGAGCGCAGATACGCAGTATTTT CASSPPGRGSADTQYF
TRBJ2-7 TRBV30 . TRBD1 TGTGCCTGGGGACAGGGGTCCTACGAGCAGTACTTC CAWGQGSYEQYF
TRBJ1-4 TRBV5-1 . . TGCGCCAGCAGAAGGGACGAACCTCACTATGAAAAACTGTTTTTT CASRRDEPHYEKLFF
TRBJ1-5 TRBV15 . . TGTGCCACCAGCAGAGATCGGGGAAGTCAGCCCCAGCATTTT CATSRDRGSQPQHF